This passage covers 17 T cell receptor beta chains from one sample sequenced in a study of CD8+ T cells in alopecia areata. RNA, once extracted, was reverse transcribed into cDNA for use as the sequencing template. The protocol was immunoSEQ multiplex PCR, while the TCRdb copy is restricted to in-frame clones and leaves out a portion. The table shows 160,000 or so clones, with roughly 70% occurring only once. The material was CD8+ T cells sorted from blood, obtained at week 0. The receptors come from a human donor with alopecia areata.

This clone showed up just once. The chain links TRBV27 to TRBJ1-2; a possible D gene is TRBD1 (5 bases). The CDR3 length is 15 residues. Trimming cost V 7 bases and J 7 bases, with 22 bases left between them. Germline loops: CDR1 MNHEY, CDR2 SMNVEV (reference sequence). The CDR3 coding sequence is TGTGCCAGCAAAACCAGAACAGGCAAACGAGGTGGCTACACCTTC. It specifies CASKTRTGKRGGYTF.

This clone was seen just once. The V call is TRBV10-3, the J call TRBJ2-3; D is possibly TRBD2 (6 bases). The germline CDR1 and CDR2 sequences are ENHRY and SYGVKD. The CDR3 has 15 residues. Trimming shortened V by 3 bases and J by 1 base, and 11 bases separated the two germline ends. The CDR3 sequence: CAISDGRGGTDTQYF. DNA for the CDR3: TGTGCCATCAGTGATGGGCGGGGCGGCACAGATACGCAGTATTTT.

This sequence joins TRBV29-1 and TRBJ2-7; a possible D gene is TRBD1 (6 bases). The CDR3 is 10 residues long. Trimming removed 5 bases at V and 7 bases at J, with 9 bases between. CDR1 and CDR2 from the germline V gene are SQVTM and ANQGSEA. The CDR3 is CSVIQGEQYF. The CDR3 DNA follows: TGCAGCGTTATTCAGGGGGAGCAGTACTTC.

The chain joins TRBV19 to TRBJ1-5, with TRBD1 matching 7 bases. Germline V gene data show CDR1 as LNHDA and CDR2 as SQIVND (reference sequence). J lost 4 bases, V lost 8 bases, and 8 bases had no gene match. This CDR3 has 14 residues. In DNA, the CDR3 is TGTGCCAGTCGGGAGGGGGCTGGGAATCAGCCCCAGCATTTT. Translated, it gives CASREGAGNQPQHF.

V is TRBV27 and J is TRBJ1-2, with TRBD1 matching over 9 bases. There are 14 residues in the CDR3. Trimming at V came to 1 base and at J to 8 bases, leaving 5 bases not matched to a gene. CDR1 MNHEY and CDR2 SMNVEV come from the germline V gene (reference sequence). CDR3 loop: CASSLFGTGFGYTF. The CDR3 DNA follows: TGTGCCAGCAGTTTATTTGGGACAGGGTTCGGCTACACCTTC.

The CDR3 DNA reads TGTGCCAGCAGCGTAGAAGGCAGGCAGGTCTCCGAGCAGTACTTC. Residues: CASSVEGRQVSEQYF. This chain joins TRBV9 and TRBJ2-7, with D unclear. The germline V gene has CDR1 SGDLS and CDR2 YYNGEE. This CDR3 has 15 amino acids. The germline V and J ends were trimmed by 0 bases and 6 bases, with 16 bases remaining between them.

The J gene is TRBJ2-4, the V gene TRBV5-6; D gene ambiguous. This CDR3 spans 17 amino acids. V was trimmed by 3 bases and J by 0 bases, leaving 16 bases between them. CDR1 SGHDT and CDR2 YYEEEE come from the germline V gene. The CDR3 region has the DNA TGTGCCAGCAGCTCGAGATTTGTGGATCTAGCCAAAAACATTCAGTACTTC. Translation: CASSSRFVDLAKNIQYF.

The chain uses TRBV12-5 and TRBJ2-1; D unresolved. Germline V gene lookup returns CDR1 LGHNT and CDR2 FRNRAP. The V gene lost 1 base and the J gene lost 3 bases, with 7 bases spanning the gap. The CDR3 totals 14 residues. The CDR3 nucleotides are TGTGCTAGTGGTTTGGAACAGTTCTACAATGAGCAGTTCTTC. This translates into CASGLEQFYNEQFF.

V gene TRBV11-1 combines with J gene TRBJ1-2; 7 bases map to TRBD1. Germline-derived CDR1 and CDR2 are SGHAT and FQDESV (reference sequence). V trimming: 5 bases; J trimming: 3 bases; junction bases outside the gene matches: 6. The CDR3 is 14 residues long. Here the CDR3 DNA reads TGTGCCAGCAGCGTGACAGGGTCTCACTATGGCTACACCTTC. It codes for CASSVTGSHYGYTF.

This chain links TRBV29-1 with TRBJ2-1; no clear D gene. The germline CDR1 and CDR2 sequences are SQVTM and ANQGSEA. The CDR3 sequence is 14 residues long. Trimming pared 4 bases from V and 5 bases from J, leaving 15 bases between. The CDR3 DNA is TGCAGCGTTGTTGAACCCCCCGGACACAATGAGCAGTTCTTC. It is translated as CSVVEPPGHNEQFF.

The V call is TRBV6-5, the J call TRBJ1-2; D not certain. Germline loops: CDR1 MNHEY, CDR2 SVGAGI. Trimming pared 5 bases from V and 10 bases from J, leaving 17 bases between. The CDR3 covers 13 residues. The CDR3 bases are TGTGCCAGCAGTCGCCGGTATACCCAATTCTACACCTTC. This codes for CASSRRYTQFYTF.

J is TRBJ2-5 and V is TRBV6-5, with 8 bases aligning to TRBD1. The V gene's germline CDR1 is MNHEY and CDR2 SVGAGI. The CDR3 has 13 amino acids. V gave up 6 bases and J gave up 5 bases; unmatched junction bases: 5. CDR3 coding DNA: TGTGCCAGCAGCGGACAGGGTCTGGAGACCCAGTACTTC. Its translation is CASSGQGLETQYF.

The table lists this clone with a few counts. This chain uses TRBV29-1 with TRBJ1-2; weak D call: TRBD1 (5 bases). Germline CDR1 and CDR2: SQVTM and ANQGSEA. The V and J ends lost 3 bases and 4 bases respectively, with 9 bases between them. The CDR3 covers 12 residues. CDR3 sequence reads: CSVEDTTYGYTF. CDR3 DNA sequence: TGCAGCGTTGAGGACACGACCTATGGCTACACCTTC.

V gene TRBV7-6 combines with J gene TRBJ2-3; tentatively, D is TRBD1 or TRBD2 (5 bases each). The V and J ends lost 5 bases and 6 bases respectively, with 15 bases between them. CDR3 length: 14 amino acids. Germline V gene sequence: CDR1 SGHVS, CDR2 FNYEAQ. The CDR3 DNA is TGTGCCAGCAGCCCTTGGGACGCACGGGATACGCAGTATTTT. Translated: CASSPWDARDTQYF.

The gene calls are TRBV29-1 and TRBJ1-2, with TRBD1 identical over 8 bases. The CDR3 consists of 15 residues. CDR1 and CDR2 (germline): SQVTM, ANQGSEA. After removal of 5 bases from V and 2 bases from J, the junction contained 10 bases not matched to a gene. Here the CDR3 reads CSVKNPGGRNYGYTF. CDR3 bases: TGCAGCGTTAAAAACCCAGGGGGCAGGAACTATGGCTACACCTTC.

The table lists this clone with a few counts. The chain is built from TRBV4-2 and TRBJ1-1; D uncertain. The CDR3 runs 12 residues. Trimming pared 2 bases from V and 0 bases from J, leaving 1 base between. Germline assignment: CDR1 LGHNA and CDR2 YNFKEQ. Here the CDR3 reads CASSQMNTEAFF. The CDR3 DNA follows: TGTGCCAGCAGCCAAATGAACACTGAAGCTTTCTTT.

This clone was counted only a few times. Other DNA sequences in the sample encode the same CDR3. This chain uses TRBV4-1 with TRBJ1-1; D is uncertain. Germline-derived CDR1 and CDR2 are MGHRA and YSYEKL. The CDR3 runs to 11 residues. V was trimmed by 1 base and J by 5 bases, leaving 2 bases between them. CDR3 loop: CASSQGTEAFF. The CDR3 DNA reads as TGCGCCAGCAGCCAAGGGACTGAAGCTTTCTTT.